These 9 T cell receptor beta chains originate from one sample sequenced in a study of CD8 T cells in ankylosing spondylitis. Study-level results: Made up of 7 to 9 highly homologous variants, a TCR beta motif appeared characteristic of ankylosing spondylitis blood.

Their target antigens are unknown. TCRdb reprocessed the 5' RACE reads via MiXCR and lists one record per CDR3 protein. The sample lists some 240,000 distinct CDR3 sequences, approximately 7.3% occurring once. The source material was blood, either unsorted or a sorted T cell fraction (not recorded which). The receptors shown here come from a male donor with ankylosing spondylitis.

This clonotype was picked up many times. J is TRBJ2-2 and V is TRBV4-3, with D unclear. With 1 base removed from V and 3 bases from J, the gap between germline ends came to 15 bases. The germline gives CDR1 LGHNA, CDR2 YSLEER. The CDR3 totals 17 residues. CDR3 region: CASSQVQLNGYTGELFF. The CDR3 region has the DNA TGCGCCAGCAGCCAAGTGCAGCTTAACGGATACACCGGGGAGCTGTTTTTT.

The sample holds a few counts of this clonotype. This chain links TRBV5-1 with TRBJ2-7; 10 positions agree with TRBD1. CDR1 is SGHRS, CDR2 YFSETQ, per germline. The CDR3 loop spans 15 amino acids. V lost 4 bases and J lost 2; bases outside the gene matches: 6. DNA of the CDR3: TGCGCCAGCAGCCCCGGGACAGGGGCGACCTACGAGCAGTACTTC. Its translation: CASSPGTGATYEQYF.

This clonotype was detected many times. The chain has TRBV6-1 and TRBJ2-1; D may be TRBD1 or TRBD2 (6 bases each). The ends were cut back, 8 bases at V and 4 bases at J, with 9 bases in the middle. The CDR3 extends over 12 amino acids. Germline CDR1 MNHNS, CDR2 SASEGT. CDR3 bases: TGTGCCAGCGGGGGGCCTTACAATGAGCAGTTCTTC. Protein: CASGGPYNEQFF.

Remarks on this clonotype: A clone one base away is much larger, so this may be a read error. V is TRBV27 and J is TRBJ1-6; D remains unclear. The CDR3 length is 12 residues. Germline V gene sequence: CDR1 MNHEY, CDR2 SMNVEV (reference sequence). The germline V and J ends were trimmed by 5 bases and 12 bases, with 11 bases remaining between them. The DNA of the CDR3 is TGTGCCAGCAGTCCAATTGGTTTACCCCTCCACTTT. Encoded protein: CASSPIGLPLHF.

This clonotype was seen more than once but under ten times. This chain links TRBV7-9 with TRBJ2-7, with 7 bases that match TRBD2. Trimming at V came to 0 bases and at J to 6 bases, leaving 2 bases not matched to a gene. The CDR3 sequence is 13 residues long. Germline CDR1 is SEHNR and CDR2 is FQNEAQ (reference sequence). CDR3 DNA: TGTGCCAGCAGCTTAGCGGGAGGGCTCGAGCAGTACTTC. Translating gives CASSLAGGLEQYF.

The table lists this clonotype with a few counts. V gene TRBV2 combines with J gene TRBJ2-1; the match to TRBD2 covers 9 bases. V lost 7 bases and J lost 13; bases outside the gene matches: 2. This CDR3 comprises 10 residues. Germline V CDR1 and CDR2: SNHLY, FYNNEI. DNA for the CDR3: TGTGCCAGCATAGCGGGGGATCAGTTCTTC. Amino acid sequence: CASIAGDQFF.

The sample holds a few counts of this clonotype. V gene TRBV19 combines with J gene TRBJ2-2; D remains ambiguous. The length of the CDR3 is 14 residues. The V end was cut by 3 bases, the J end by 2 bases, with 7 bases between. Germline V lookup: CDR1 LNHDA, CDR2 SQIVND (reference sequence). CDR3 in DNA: TGTGCCAGTAGTATTGGTTCAAACACCGGGGAGCTGTTTTTT. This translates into CASSIGSNTGELFF.

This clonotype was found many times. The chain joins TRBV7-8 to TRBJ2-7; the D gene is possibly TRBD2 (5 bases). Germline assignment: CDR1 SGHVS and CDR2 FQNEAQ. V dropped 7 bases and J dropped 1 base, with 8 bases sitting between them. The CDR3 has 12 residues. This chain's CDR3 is CASTSGSYEQYF. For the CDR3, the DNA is TGTGCCAGCACCTCGGGGTCCTACGAGCAGTACTTC.

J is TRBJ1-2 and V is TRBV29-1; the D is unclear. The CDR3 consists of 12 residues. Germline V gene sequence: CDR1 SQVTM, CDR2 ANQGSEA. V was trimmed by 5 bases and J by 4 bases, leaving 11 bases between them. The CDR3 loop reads CSVWGGLYGYTF. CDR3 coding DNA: TGCAGCGTTTGGGGAGGACTCTATGGCTACACCTTC.